Presented here are 23 T cell receptor beta chains from one specimen sequenced in a study of Ad26.COV2.S vaccination and SARS-CoV-2 variants. Assay: immunoSEQ multiplex PCR; the TCRdb copy retains only in-frame clones and omits some. Among 85,000 to 95,000 clones listed, roughly 84% were seen once. Material: peripheral blood, obtained after recovery from COVID-19. The receptors were gathered from a human donor who had recovered from COVID-19.

CDR3 bases: TGCGCCAGCAGCCGACTTTACGGGGCACAGGGAAGAGATTCACCCCTCCACTTT. Its translation: CASSRLYGAQGRDSPLHF. The V gene is TRBV4-1, the J gene TRBJ1-6, with D perhaps TRBD1 (6 bases). The CDR3 covers 18 residues. V was clipped by 4 bases and J by 8 bases, with 24 bases between them. CDR1 and CDR2 (germline): MGHRA, YSYEKL.

The V gene is TRBV7-9, the J gene TRBJ2-5; no firm D call. The CDR3 loop spans 18 amino acids. The germline CDR1 and CDR2 sequences are SEHNR and FQNEAQ (reference sequence). V was cut by 2 bases and J by 4 bases, with 23 bases left in between. CDR3: CASSLTPLGIWVTETQYF. The CDR3 DNA sequence: TGTGCCAGCAGCTTAACTCCGTTGGGAATTTGGGTGACAGAGACCCAGTACTTC.

V gene TRBV29-1 combines with J gene TRBJ1-1, with D hard to call. V lost 4 bases and J 5 bases, leaving 11 bases between the germline ends. Germline V CDR1 and CDR2: SQVTM, ANQGSEA. The length of the CDR3 is 12 residues. The CDR3 loop reads CSVAGRGTEAFF. In DNA, the CDR3 is TGCAGCGTTGCCGGCCGGGGTACTGAAGCTTTCTTT.

CDR3: CSASSPRGDNSPLHF. CDR3 coding DNA: TGCAGTGCTAGTAGTCCTCGTGGGGATAATTCACCCCTCCACTTT. The chain combines TRBV20-1 with TRBJ1-6; no reliable D call. The CDR3 has 15 residues. V shed 3 bases and J shed 5 bases, with 14 bases lying between them. CDR1 and CDR2 (germline): DFQATT, SNEGSKA (reference sequence).

The V gene is TRBV7-3, the J gene TRBJ2-4; D gene ambiguous. The germline gives CDR1 SGHTA, CDR2 FQGTGA. The CDR3 contains 13 residues. Trimming took 3 bases from V and 7 from J, leaving 10 bases between them. The CDR3 loop reads CASSFGQDNIQYF. The CDR3 DNA reads TGTGCCAGCAGCTTTGGCCAGGACAACATTCAGTACTTC.

The V and J genes are TRBV4-3 and TRBJ2-1, with D perhaps TRBD2 (5 bases). The CDR3 has 18 amino acids. V was pared by 1 base and J by 5 bases, with 21 bases between. Germline assignment: CDR1 LGHNA and CDR2 YSLEER. The CDR3 DNA reads TGCGCCAGCAGCCAAGTTCAATCTCTAGGCCTAGCTAACAATGAGCAGTTCTTC. Translated: CASSQVQSLGLANNEQFF.

This clone has a count of ten or more. The rearrangement links TRBV19 to TRBJ1-2, with 7 positions matching TRBD1. The CDR3 runs 13 residues. Germline lookup yields CDR1 LNHDA and CDR2 SQIVND (reference sequence). After removal of 5 bases from V and 6 bases from J, the junction contained 6 bases not matched to a gene. The CDR3 DNA reads as TGTGCCAGTAGTTCGGGACAGAGGAATGGCTACACCTTC. Translation gives CASSSGQRNGYTF.

The J gene is TRBJ2-1, the V gene TRBV7-9; maybe TRBD1 (5 bases). Germline assignment: CDR1 SEHNR and CDR2 FQNEAQ (reference sequence). The V end was cut by 2 bases, the J end by 0 bases, with 14 bases between. This CDR3 has 17 amino acids. DNA of the CDR3: TGTGCCAGCAGCTTATTACCCAGGGCGAGCTCCTACAATGAGCAGTTCTTC. It is translated as CASSLLPRASSYNEQFF.

V usage is TRBV7-9 and J usage is TRBJ2-4, with 8 bases that match TRBD1. CDR1 SEHNR and CDR2 FQNEAQ come from the germline V gene (reference sequence). The CDR3 length is 14 residues. Trimming at V came to 5 bases and at J to 8 bases, leaving 8 bases not matched to a gene. Written as DNA, the CDR3 is TGTGCCAGCAGCCTAGGACAGGGTATGGACATTCAGTACTTC. Protein sequence: CASSLGQGMDIQYF.

The chain recombines TRBV28 with TRBJ1-5, with D unresolved. Between the trimmed V and J ends, which lost 2 bases and 5 bases, there was a span of 10 bases. The germline V gene has CDR1 MDHEN and CDR2 SYDVKM. This CDR3 comprises 14 residues. The CDR3 DNA follows: TGTGCCAGCAGTTTAGGGCCTCCAGATCAGCCCCAGCATTTT. Translating it yields CASSLGPPDQPQHF.

J is TRBJ1-2 and V is TRBV4-2; possibly TRBD1 for D (5 bases). The V and J ends lost 3 bases and 3 bases respectively, with 23 bases between them. The CDR3 runs to 18 residues. Germline CDR1 is LGHNA and CDR2 is YNFKEQ. CDR3 bases: TGTGCCAGCAGCCAGAGTCCCGGGACGGATTTTATTCACTATGGCTACACCTTC. This encodes CASSQSPGTDFIHYGYTF.

This rearrangement joins TRBV7-6 to TRBJ2-1, with 8 bases aligning to TRBD2. The CDR3 is 18 amino acids. CDR1 is SGHVS and CDR2 is FNYEAQ in the germline V gene. The ends lost 2 bases at V and 5 bases at J; junction bases unmatched: 14. CDR3 in DNA: TGTGCCAGCAGCTTAAATTTCCGGCTAGCGGGCCAGAACAATGAGCAGTTCTTC. Translation gives CASSLNFRLAGQNNEQFF.

Remarks on this clone: One junction end does not reproduce the germline sequence, and a read error may be involved. This chain joins TRBV28 and TRBJ1-2, with a possible D match to TRBD1 (6 bases). This CDR3 contains 13 residues. CDR1 is MDHEN and CDR2 is SYDVKM in the germline V gene. CDR3 coding DNA: TGTGCCAGCAGTTTTAGGACAGACTATGGCCACACCTTC. This encodes CASSFRTDYGHTF.

The chain couples TRBV29-1 to TRBJ1-3; D unclear. Germline loops: CDR1 SQVTM, CDR2 ANQGSEA. The V and J ends lost 1 base and 2 bases respectively, with 6 bases between them. CDR3 size: 13 residues. The CDR3 loop reads CSVEASTGNTIYF. CDR3 nucleotides: TGCAGCGTTGAAGCGTCGACTGGAAACACCATATATTTT.

This clone appeared a single time. The chain joins TRBV28 to TRBJ1-2; no clear D gene. With 6 bases removed from V and 8 bases from J, the gap between germline ends came to 13 bases. The CDR3 length is 12 residues. Germline V lookup: CDR1 MDHEN, CDR2 SYDVKM. The CDR3 loop is CASSSPQFGYTF. CDR3 DNA sequence: TGTGCCAGCAGCTCACCTCAATTCGGCTACACCTTC.

This chain connects TRBV19 to TRBJ2-3; 9 bases line up with TRBD1. V trimming: 5 bases; J trimming: 2 bases; junction bases outside the gene matches: 8. CDR1 and CDR2 from the germline V gene are LNHDA and SQIVND (reference sequence). This CDR3 spans 16 amino acids. CDR3 nucleotides: TGTGCCAGTAGTGCGCCCGACAGGGGGTACACAGATACGCAGTATTTT. Translated, it gives CASSAPDRGYTDTQYF.

J is TRBJ1-2 and V is TRBV9; D is unclear. The germline gives CDR1 SGDLS, CDR2 YYNGEE. V shed 4 bases and J shed 4 bases, with 17 bases lying between them. CDR3 length equals 15 residues. The CDR3: CASSQHVKNSYGYTF. The CDR3 coding sequence is TGTGCCAGCAGCCAACACGTCAAGAACTCCTATGGCTACACCTTC.

The J gene is TRBJ2-7, the V gene TRBV19; D is perhaps TRBD1 (6 bases). The CDR3 sequence is 14 residues long. Trimming removed 4 bases from V and 2 bases from J, with 12 bases in between. Germline-derived CDR1 and CDR2 are LNHDA and SQIVND (reference sequence). Here the CDR3 DNA reads TGTGCCAGTAGTAGGCGGACAGCGACCTACGAGCAGTACTTC. Amino acids: CASSRRTATYEQYF.

CDR3: CASSDGQGVYGYTF. The CDR3 DNA reads as TGTGCCAGCAGCGACGGACAGGGAGTCTATGGCTACACCTTC. This rearrangement joins TRBV27 to TRBJ1-2; 8 positions match TRBD1. There are 14 residues in the CDR3. The V gene end was trimmed by 6 bases and the J gene end by 4 bases; junction bases not matched to a gene: 7. The germline gives CDR1 MNHEY, CDR2 SMNVEV (reference sequence).

The chain is built from TRBV19 and TRBJ2-2, with D perhaps matching TRBD2 (5 bases). Looked up from germline, CDR1 is LNHDA and CDR2 is SQIVND (reference sequence). V lost 3 bases, J lost 5 bases, and 16 bases lay in between. CDR3 length equals 16 residues. In nucleotides, the CDR3 is TGTGCCAGTAGTATTAGAAGCGGCCAACTTACCGGGGAGCTGTTTTTT. It translates to CASSIRSGQLTGELFF.

The chain has TRBV5-4 and TRBJ2-5; no firm D call. The CDR3 covers 14 residues. V dropped 2 bases and J dropped 1 base, with 9 bases sitting between them. Germline V lookup: CDR1 SGHNT, CDR2 YYREEE (reference sequence). In DNA form, the CDR3 reads TGTGCCAGCAGCTTTAGACATTCCCAAGAGACCCAGTACTTC. Protein sequence: CASSFRHSQETQYF.

CDR3 sequence: CASSFGGNEQFF. Here the CDR3 DNA reads TGCGCCAGCAGCTTCGGAGGCAATGAGCAGTTCTTC. The gene calls are TRBV5-1 and TRBJ2-1, with D possibly matching TRBD2 (5 bases). This CDR3 region has 12 residues. Trimming removed 2 bases from V and 6 bases from J, with 6 bases in between. From germline, CDR1 is SGHRS and CDR2 YFSETQ.

The J gene is TRBJ1-2, the V gene TRBV7-8; D remains ambiguous. V was pared by 4 bases and J by 2 bases, with 14 bases between. The germline V gene encodes CDR1 SGHVS and CDR2 FQNEAQ. This CDR3 contains 15 residues. DNA for the CDR3: TGTGCCAGCAGCTCGGCCCGGACGGTGAACTATGGCTACACCTTC. Protein product: CASSSARTVNYGYTF. Using reference TRBV7-8 and TRBJ1-2 for the parts outside the CDR3, the full variable domain is GAGVSQSPRYKVAKRGQDVALRCDPISGHVSLFWYQQALGQGPEFLTYFQNEAQLDKSGLPSDRFFAERPEGSVSTLKIQRTQQEDSAVYLCASSSARTVNYGYTFGSGTRLTVV.